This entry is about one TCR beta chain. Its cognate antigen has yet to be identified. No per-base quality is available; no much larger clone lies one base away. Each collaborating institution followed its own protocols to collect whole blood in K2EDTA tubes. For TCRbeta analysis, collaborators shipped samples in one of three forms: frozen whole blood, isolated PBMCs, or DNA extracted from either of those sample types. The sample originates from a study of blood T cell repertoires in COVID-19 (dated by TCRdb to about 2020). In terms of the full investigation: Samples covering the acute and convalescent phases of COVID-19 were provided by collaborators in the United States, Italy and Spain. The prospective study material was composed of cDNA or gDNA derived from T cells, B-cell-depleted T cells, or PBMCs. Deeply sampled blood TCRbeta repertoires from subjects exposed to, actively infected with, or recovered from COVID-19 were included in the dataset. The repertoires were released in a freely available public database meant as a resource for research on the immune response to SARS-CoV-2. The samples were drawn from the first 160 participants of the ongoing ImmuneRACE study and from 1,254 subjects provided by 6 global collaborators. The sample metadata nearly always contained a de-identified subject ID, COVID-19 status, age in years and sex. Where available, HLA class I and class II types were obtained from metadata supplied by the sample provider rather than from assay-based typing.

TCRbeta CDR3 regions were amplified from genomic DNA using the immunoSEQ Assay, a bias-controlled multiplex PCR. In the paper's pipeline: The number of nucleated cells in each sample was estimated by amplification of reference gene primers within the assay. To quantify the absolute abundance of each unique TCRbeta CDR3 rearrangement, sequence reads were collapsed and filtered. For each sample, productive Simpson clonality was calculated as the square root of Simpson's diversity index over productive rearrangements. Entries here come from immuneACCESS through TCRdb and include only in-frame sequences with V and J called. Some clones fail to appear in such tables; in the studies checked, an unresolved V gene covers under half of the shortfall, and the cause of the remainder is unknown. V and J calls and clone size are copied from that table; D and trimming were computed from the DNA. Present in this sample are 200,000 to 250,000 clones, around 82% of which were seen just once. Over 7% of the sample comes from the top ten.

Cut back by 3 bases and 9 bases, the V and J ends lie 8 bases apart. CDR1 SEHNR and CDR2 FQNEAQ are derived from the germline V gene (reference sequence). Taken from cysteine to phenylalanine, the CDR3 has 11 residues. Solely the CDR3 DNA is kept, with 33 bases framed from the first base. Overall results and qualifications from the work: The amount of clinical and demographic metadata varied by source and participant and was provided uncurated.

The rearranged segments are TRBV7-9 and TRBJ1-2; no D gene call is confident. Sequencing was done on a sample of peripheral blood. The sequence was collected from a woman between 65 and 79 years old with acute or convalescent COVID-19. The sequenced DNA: TGTGCCAGCAGCTTGGAGATGAGCTACACCTTC. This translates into CASSLEMSYTF.